This entry lists 3 T cell receptor beta chains sequenced from one sample in a study of T-cell memory formation after mild COVID-19. MiXCR, run by TCRdb on the 5' RACE reads, gives a single entry per CDR3 protein. The data show about 160,000 distinct CDR3 sequences, roughly 31% seen once. Specimen: PBMCs or a T cell subset sorted from them (not recorded which). Receptors originate from an adult woman who had mild COVID-19 (a few samples of this study predate the infection). Cell type and time point are not known.

V gene TRBV6-5 combines with J gene TRBJ2-3; a weak D match, TRBD2 (6 bases). V lost 7 bases and J 1 base, leaving 18 bases between the germline ends. CDR1 is MNHEY, CDR2 SVGAGI, per germline. The CDR3 has 16 residues. The CDR3 DNA reads TGTGCCAGCACCCCGGGGGTGGGACGGGGCACAGATACGCAGTATTTT. Translating gives CASTPGVGRGTDTQYF.

There are a few counts of this clonotype. The chain recombines TRBV7-2 with TRBJ2-2, with TRBD2 matching over 10 bases. The trim removed 6 bases at V and 7 bases at J, leaving 14 bases unmatched. The length of the CDR3 is 17 residues. Germline values: CDR1 SGHTA, CDR2 FQGNSA. In DNA form, the CDR3 reads TGTGCCAGCAGTTACAGTCCAGCGGGAGGGCCCGGCGGGGAGCTGTTTTTT. This gives the protein CASSYSPAGGPGGELFF.

This clonotype has only one observation. The chain employs TRBV29-1 and TRBJ1-4; no reliable D call. Trimming took off 4 bases at V and 6 bases at J, with 9 bases between the two ends. Germline CDR1 is SQVTM and CDR2 is ANQGSEA. The CDR3 spans 12 residues. The DNA of the CDR3 is TGCAGCGTTGTAGGAGGTTATGAAAAACTGTTTTTT. Protein product: CSVVGGYEKLFF.